This TCR beta chain was captured in a study of radiotherapy plus CTLA-4 blockade in lung cancer. Deletions cut 3 bases from V and 5 bases from J, with 10 bases between. This CDR3 contains 14 residues. The germline V gene has CDR1 KGHSH and CDR2 LQKENI. This clone was counted a few times. Sequenced by immunoSEQ multiplex PCR; TCRdb stores in-frame clones only, minus some. Of 40,000 or so clones in the sample, roughly 60% were seen once. The source material was peripheral blood, sampled from a patient treated with radiotherapy plus ipilimumab. The chain recombines TRBV18 with TRBJ1-4; TRBD1 might be the D (5 bases). This clonotype was obtained from a human donor with non-small cell lung cancer who had a partial response to radiotherapy plus ipilimumab. This chain's CDR3 is CASSPTGVNEKLFF. The CDR3 DNA sequence: TGTGCCAGCTCACCGACGGGGGTAAATGAAAAACTGTTTTTT.